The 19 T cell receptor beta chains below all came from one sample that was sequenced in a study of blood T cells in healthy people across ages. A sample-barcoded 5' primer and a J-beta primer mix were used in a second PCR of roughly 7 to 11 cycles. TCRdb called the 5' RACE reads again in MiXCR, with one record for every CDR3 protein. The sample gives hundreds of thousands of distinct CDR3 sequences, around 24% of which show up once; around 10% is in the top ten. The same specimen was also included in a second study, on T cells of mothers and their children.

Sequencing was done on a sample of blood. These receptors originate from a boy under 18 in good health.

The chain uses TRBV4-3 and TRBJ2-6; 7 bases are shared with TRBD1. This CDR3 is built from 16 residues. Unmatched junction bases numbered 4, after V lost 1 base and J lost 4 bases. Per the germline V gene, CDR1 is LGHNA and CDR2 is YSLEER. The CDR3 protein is CASSQATGSGANVLTF. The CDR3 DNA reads TGCGCCAGCAGCCAAGCGACAGGGTCAGGGGCCAACGTCCTGACTTTC.

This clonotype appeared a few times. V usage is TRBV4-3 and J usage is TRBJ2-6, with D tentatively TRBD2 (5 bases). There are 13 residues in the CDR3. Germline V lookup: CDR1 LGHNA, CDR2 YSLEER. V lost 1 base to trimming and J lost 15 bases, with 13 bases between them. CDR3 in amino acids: CASSQARRSDLTF. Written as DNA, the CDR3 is TGCGCCAGCAGCCAAGCAAGGAGGTCCGACCTGACTTTC.

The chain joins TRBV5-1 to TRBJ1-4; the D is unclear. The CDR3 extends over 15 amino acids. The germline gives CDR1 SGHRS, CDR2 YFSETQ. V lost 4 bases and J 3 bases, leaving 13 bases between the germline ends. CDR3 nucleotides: TGCGCCAGCAGCCCTGGTGTAGCGGCTAATGAAAAACTGTTTTTT. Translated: CASSPGVAANEKLFF.

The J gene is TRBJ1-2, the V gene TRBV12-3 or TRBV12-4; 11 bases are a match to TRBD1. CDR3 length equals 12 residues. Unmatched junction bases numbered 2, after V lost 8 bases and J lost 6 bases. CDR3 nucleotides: TGTGCCAGCGGGACAGGGGGAAATGGCTACACCTTC. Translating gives CASGTGGNGYTF.

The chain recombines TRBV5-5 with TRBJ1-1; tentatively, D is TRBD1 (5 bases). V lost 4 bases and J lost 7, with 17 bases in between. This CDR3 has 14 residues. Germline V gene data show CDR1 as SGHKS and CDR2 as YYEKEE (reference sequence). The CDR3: CASSPLGTANEAFF. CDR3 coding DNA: TGTGCCAGCAGCCCGCTGGGGACCGCGAATGAAGCTTTCTTT.

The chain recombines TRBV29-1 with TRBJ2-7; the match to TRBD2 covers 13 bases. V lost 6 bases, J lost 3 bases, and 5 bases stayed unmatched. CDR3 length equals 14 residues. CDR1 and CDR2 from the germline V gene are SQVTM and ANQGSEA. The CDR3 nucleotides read TGCAGCGTAGCGACTAGCGGGGGGTTCTACGAGCAGTACTTC. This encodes CSVATSGGFYEQYF.

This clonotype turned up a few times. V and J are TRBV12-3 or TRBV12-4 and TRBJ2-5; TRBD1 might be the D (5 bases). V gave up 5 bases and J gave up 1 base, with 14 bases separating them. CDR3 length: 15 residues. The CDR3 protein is CASSTRTKPQETQYF. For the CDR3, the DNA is TGTGCCAGCAGTACAAGGACAAAACCCCAAGAGACCCAGTACTTC.

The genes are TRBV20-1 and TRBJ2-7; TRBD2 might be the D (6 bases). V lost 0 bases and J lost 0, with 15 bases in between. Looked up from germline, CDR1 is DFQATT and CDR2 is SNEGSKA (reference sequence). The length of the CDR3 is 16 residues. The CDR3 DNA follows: TGCAGTGCTAGAGAAAAATCGGGGGTCAGCTCCTACGAGCAGTACTTC. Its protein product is CSAREKSGVSSYEQYF.

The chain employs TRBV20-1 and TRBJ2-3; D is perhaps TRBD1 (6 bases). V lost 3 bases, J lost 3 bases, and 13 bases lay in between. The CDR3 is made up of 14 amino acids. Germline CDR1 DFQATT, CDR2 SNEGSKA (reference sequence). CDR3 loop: CSAREPQGTDTQYF. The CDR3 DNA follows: TGCAGTGCTAGGGAACCCCAGGGGACAGATACGCAGTATTTT.

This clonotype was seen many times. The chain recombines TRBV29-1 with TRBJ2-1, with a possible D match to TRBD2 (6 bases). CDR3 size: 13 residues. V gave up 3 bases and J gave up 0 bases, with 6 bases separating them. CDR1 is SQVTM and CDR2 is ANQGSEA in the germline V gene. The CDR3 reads CSVERDSYNEQFF. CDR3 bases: TGCAGCGTTGAGCGGGACTCCTACAATGAGCAGTTCTTC.

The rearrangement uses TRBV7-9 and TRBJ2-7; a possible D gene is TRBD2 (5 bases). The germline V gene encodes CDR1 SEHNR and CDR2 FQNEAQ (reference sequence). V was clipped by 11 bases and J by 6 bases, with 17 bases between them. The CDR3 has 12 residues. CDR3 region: CASGSGLGEQYF. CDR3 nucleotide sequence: TGTGCCTCCGGTTCGGGGTTAGGCGAGCAGTACTTC.

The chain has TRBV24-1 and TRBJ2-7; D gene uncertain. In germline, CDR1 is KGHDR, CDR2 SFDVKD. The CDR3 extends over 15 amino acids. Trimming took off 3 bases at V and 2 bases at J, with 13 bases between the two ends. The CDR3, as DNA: TGTGCCACCAGTGATCCGAAAGGGCCCCCCTACGAGCAGTACTTC. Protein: CATSDPKGPPYEQYF.

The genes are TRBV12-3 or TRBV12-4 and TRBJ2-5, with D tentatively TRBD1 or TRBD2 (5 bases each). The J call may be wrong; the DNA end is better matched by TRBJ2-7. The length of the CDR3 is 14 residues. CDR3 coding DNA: TGTGCCAGCGGGGGACGGTTCATGGACTACGAGCAGTACTTC. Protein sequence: CASGGRFMDYEQYF.

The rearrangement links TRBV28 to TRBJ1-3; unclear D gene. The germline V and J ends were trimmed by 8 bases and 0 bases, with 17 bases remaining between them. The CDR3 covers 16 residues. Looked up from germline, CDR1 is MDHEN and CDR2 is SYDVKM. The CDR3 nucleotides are TGTGCCAGCTCCTCACTCGACCCGGCCTCTGGAAACACCATATATTTT. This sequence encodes CASSSLDPASGNTIYF.

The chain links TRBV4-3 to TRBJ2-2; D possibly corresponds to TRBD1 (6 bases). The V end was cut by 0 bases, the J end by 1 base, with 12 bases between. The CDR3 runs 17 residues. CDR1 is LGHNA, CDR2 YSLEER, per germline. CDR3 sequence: CASSQEAQGQNTGELFF. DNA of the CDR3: TGCGCCAGCAGCCAAGAAGCACAGGGTCAGAACACCGGGGAGCTGTTTTTT.

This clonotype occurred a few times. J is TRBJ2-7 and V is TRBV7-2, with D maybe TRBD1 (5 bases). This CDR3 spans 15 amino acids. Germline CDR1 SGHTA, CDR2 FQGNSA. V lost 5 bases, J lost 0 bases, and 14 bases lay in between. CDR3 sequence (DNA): TGTGCCAGCAGCCCAGACAGCTACAGCTCCTACGAGCAGTACTTC. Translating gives CASSPDSYSSYEQYF.

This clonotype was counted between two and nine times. The CDR3 DNA sequence: TGTGCCAGCAGCTTACTCGTGGATTCACCCCTCCACTTT. Residues: CASSLLVDSPLHF. This chain connects TRBV7-3 to TRBJ1-6; D remains unclear. Trimming cost V 2 bases and J 8 bases, with 7 bases left between them. CDR1 and CDR2 (germline): SGHTA, FQGTGA. The CDR3 is 13 amino acids.

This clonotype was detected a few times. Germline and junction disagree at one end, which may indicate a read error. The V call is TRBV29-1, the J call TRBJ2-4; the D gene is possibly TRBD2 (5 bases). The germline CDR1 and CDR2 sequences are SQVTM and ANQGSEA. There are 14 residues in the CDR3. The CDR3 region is CSVEGRLAKNIQYF. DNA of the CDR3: TGCAGCGTTGAAGGGAGGCTAGCCAAAAACATCCAGTACTTC.

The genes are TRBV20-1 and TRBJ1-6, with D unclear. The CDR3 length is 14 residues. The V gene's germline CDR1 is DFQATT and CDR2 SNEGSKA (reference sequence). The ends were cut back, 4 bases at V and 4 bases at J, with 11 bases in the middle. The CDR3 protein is CSANGPEYNSPLHF. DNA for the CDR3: TGCAGTGCTAATGGGCCAGAGTATAATTCACCCCTCCACTTT.